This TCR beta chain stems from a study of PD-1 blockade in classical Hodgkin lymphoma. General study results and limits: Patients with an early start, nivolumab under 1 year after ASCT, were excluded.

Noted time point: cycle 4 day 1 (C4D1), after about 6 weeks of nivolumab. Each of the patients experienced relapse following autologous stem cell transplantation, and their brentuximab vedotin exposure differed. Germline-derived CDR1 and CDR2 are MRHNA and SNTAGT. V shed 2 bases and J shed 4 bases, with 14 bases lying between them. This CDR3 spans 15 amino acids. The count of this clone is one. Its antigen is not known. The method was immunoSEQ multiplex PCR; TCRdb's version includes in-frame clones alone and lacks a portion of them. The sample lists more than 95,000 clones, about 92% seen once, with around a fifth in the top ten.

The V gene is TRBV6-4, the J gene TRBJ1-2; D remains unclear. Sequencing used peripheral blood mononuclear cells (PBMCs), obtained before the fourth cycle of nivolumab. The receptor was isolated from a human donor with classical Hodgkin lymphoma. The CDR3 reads CASSDGESGGYGYTF. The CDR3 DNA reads TGTGCCAGCAGTGACGGGGAATCGGGAGGCTATGGCTACACCTTC.